This T cell receptor (beta chain) was profiled in a study of T-cell reconstitution after alpha-beta-depleted transplantation in children. Study-level findings and limits: One year post-transplant, T-cell counts and diversity were largely derived from T cells produced anew.

Germline V CDR1 and CDR2: MNHEY, SVGEGT. The CDR3 contains 14 residues. V lost 10 bases and J 4 bases, leaving 17 bases between the germline ends. Unique molecular identifiers were incorporated during preparation of the TCRbeta library. In TCRdb, the PCR reads were re-called with MiXCR into one record per CDR3 protein. In the table there are approximately 300,000 distinct CDR3 sequences, 9.5% to 13% of which are singletons. This clonotype was found many times. What it binds is unknown. The material was peripheral blood, obtained 180 days after TCRalphabeta/CD19-depleted stem cell transplant. The chain uses TRBV6-2 or TRBV6-3 and TRBJ1-5; D may be TRBD1 (6 bases). The TCR originated in a male patient between 2 and 15 years old who had a stem cell transplant for chronic granulomatous disease, so the T cells may come from the graft donor. The CDR3 loop is CATGWGAKNQPQHF. For the CDR3, the DNA is TGTGCCACCGGTTGGGGGGCTAAAAATCAGCCCCAGCATTTT.